Below are 16 T cell receptor beta chains sequenced from a single sample in a study of cytomegalovirus exposure and HLA in healthy donors. Use of 60 Vbeta and 13 Jbeta primers characterized the PCR. Sequenced by immunoSEQ multiplex PCR; TCRdb stores in-frame clones only, minus some. This table has 150,000 to 200,000 clones, 78% appearing once. Sequencing was carried out using PBMCs. These TCRs come from a woman aged 40 to 55 in good health and CMV-seropositive.

The chain links TRBV19 to TRBJ1-5; D is uncertain. This CDR3 contains 16 residues. Germline V gene data show CDR1 as LNHDA and CDR2 as SQIVND (reference sequence). Trimming removed 2 bases from V and 4 bases from J, with 15 bases in between. DNA for the CDR3: TGTGCCAGTAGTATATTCGGCAGCGGAGAGAATCAGCCCCAGCATTTT. Amino acid sequence: CASSIFGSGENQPQHF.

The chain has TRBV27 and TRBJ1-1, with D possibly TRBD1 on 6 matching bases. Germline V gene data show CDR1 as MNHEY and CDR2 as SMNVEV (reference sequence). The CDR3 loop spans 18 amino acids. Between the trimmed V and J ends, which lost 5 bases and 0 bases, there was a span of 22 bases. CDR3 sequence reads: CASSPRGGGSSVNTEAFF. The CDR3 nucleotides are TGTGCCAGCAGTCCCCGGGGAGGGGGGTCGTCCGTGAACACTGAAGCTTTCTTT.

The J gene is TRBJ1-2, the V gene TRBV9, with 7 nucleotides matching TRBD1. V lost 4 bases and J lost 4; bases outside the gene matches: 7. Germline CDR1 and CDR2: SGDLS and YYNGEE. The CDR3 length is 14 residues. CDR3 amino acids: CASSSDRVGYGYTF. Here the CDR3 DNA reads TGTGCCAGCAGCTCAGACAGGGTGGGCTATGGCTACACCTTC.

Here the CDR3 reads CASTQDTSTDTQYF. The CDR3 nucleotides read TGTGCCAGCACCCAGGACACTAGCACAGATACGCAGTATTTT. V usage is TRBV2 and J usage is TRBJ2-3, with TRBD1 as a possible D gene (5 bases). The CDR3 runs 14 residues. V was clipped by 7 bases and J by 0 bases, with 11 bases between them. The germline V gene has CDR1 SNHLY and CDR2 FYNNEI. Full variable domain (remainder filled in from reference TRBV2 and TRBJ2-3): EPEVTQTPSHQVTQMGQEVILRCVPISNHLYFYWYRQILGQKVEFLVSFYNNEISEKSEIFDDQFSVERPDGSNFTLKIRSTKLEDSAMYFCASTQDTSTDTQYFGPGTRLTVL.

The J gene is TRBJ1-5, the V gene TRBV27, with D tentatively TRBD1 (6 bases). V was trimmed by 6 bases and J by 7 bases, leaving 13 bases between them. There are 13 residues in the CDR3. The germline gives CDR1 MNHEY, CDR2 SMNVEV (reference sequence). This CDR3 reads CASRMTGGQPQHF. The CDR3 nucleotides read TGTGCCAGCAGAATGACAGGTGGGCAGCCCCAGCATTTT.

The chain uses TRBV7-2 and TRBJ1-1; D remains unclear. V was shortened by 3 bases and J by 5 bases, with 13 bases between the two germline ends. The CDR3 contains 14 residues. In germline, CDR1 is SGHTA, CDR2 FQGNSA. The CDR3: CASSLGPLRTEAFF. In DNA form, the CDR3 reads TGTGCCAGCAGCTTGGGCCCTTTAAGGACTGAAGCTTTCTTT.

On this clone: Other DNA sequences in the same sample also yield this CDR3. This chain uses TRBV5-4 with TRBJ2-5, with a possible D match to TRBD1 (5 bases). Trimming removed 2 bases at V and 2 bases at J, with 10 bases between. The CDR3 spans 14 residues. Per germline, CDR1 SGHNT and CDR2 YYREEE (reference sequence). The CDR3 nucleotides are TGTGCCAGCAGCTTCGGTGACAGACAAGAGACCCAGTACTTC. The encoded protein is CASSFGDRQETQYF.

The chain recombines TRBV27 with TRBJ2-7, with a tentative D call TRBD1 (5 bases). Looked up from germline, CDR1 is MNHEY and CDR2 is SMNVEV (reference sequence). The CDR3 consists of 14 residues. V was clipped by 10 bases and J by 2 bases, with 18 bases between them. CDR3 sequence (DNA): TGTGCCACCAAGACAGTGCCAACCCCCTACGAGCAGTACTTC. It specifies CATKTVPTPYEQYF.

The chain joins TRBV19 to TRBJ1-5; a weak D match, TRBD1 (6 bases). V was trimmed by 3 bases and J by 6 bases, leaving 18 bases between them. Germline V gene lookup returns CDR1 LNHDA and CDR2 SQIVND (reference sequence). The CDR3 totals 16 residues. CDR3 sequence reads: CASSIRQALVAQPQHF. CDR3 bases: TGTGCCAGTAGTATCCGACAGGCCCTGGTTGCTCAGCCCCAGCATTTT.

V gene TRBV7-2 combines with J gene TRBJ2-3; TRBD2 aligns across 8 bases. CDR1 is SGHTA, CDR2 FQGNSA, per germline. The CDR3 sequence is 17 residues long. The V gene end was trimmed by 0 bases and the J gene end by 1 base; junction bases not matched to a gene: 6. The DNA of the CDR3 is TGTGCCAGCAGCTTAGCAGGGTCGGGGGGGCGCACAGATACGCAGTATTTT. It encodes CASSLAGSGGRTDTQYF.

The chain recombines TRBV5-1 with TRBJ1-3; D is undetermined. Trimming took 3 bases from V and 0 from J, leaving 7 bases between them. This CDR3 region has 14 residues. Germline V CDR1 and CDR2: SGHRS, YFSETQ. The CDR3 spells CASSSSSSGNTIYF. CDR3 DNA: TGCGCCAGCAGCTCCTCCTCCTCTGGAAACACCATATATTTT.

The chain is built from TRBV7-7 and TRBJ2-5; 7 nucleotides line up with TRBD2. The CDR3 has 15 residues. Per germline, CDR1 SSHAT and CDR2 FNYEAQ (reference sequence). The V segment lost 5 bases and the J segment 5 bases; nucleotides outside the gene matches: 11. The CDR3 bases are TGTGCCAGCAGCCCATCGGGCGGGGGAACGGAGACCCAGTACTTC. Encoded protein: CASSPSGGGTETQYF.

The chain has TRBV30 and TRBJ1-4; 8 bases map to TRBD1. CDR1 and CDR2 (germline): GTSNPN, SVGIG (reference sequence). This CDR3 has 17 residues. V was pared by 3 bases and J by 7 bases, with 16 bases of the junction left unmatched. CDR3 amino acids: CAWSAPRRQGFTEKLFF. The CDR3 nucleotides read TGTGCCTGGAGCGCGCCTCGTAGACAGGGGTTTACTGAAAAACTGTTTTTT.

This clone was seen more than once but under ten times. This chain links TRBV6-6 with TRBJ1-1, with D possibly being TRBD1 (5 bases). Germline V CDR1 and CDR2: MNHNY, SVGAGI (reference sequence). This CDR3 contains 14 residues. Trimming cost V 0 bases and J 4 bases, with 9 bases left between them. CDR3 sequence reads: CASSYSGGGTEAFF. DNA of the CDR3: TGTGCCAGCAGTTACTCGGGGGGAGGCACTGAAGCTTTCTTT.

The CDR3 spells CASSLIPGQGNEKLFF. As DNA, the CDR3 is TGCGCCAGCAGCCTAATACCGGGACAGGGAAATGAAAAACTGTTTTTT. V is TRBV5-1 and J is TRBJ1-4; the match to TRBD1 covers 9 bases. The CDR3 runs 16 residues. V was clipped by 4 bases and J by 5 bases; unmatched bases: 9. CDR1 SGHRS and CDR2 YFSETQ come from the germline V gene.

V gene TRBV19 combines with J gene TRBJ1-5, with TRBD1 identical over 11 bases. The CDR3 has 18 residues. Germline CDR1 is LNHDA and CDR2 is SQIVND (reference sequence). The trim removed 0 bases at V and 0 bases at J, leaving 4 bases unmatched. The CDR3 protein is CASSIEDRGRGSNQPQHF. CDR3 in DNA: TGTGCCAGTAGTATAGAGGACAGGGGGCGAGGTAGCAATCAGCCCCAGCATTTT. Using reference TRBV19 and TRBJ1-5 for the parts outside the CDR3, the full variable domain is DGGITQSPKYLFRKEGQNVTLSCEQNLNHDAMYWYRQDPGQGLRLIYYSQIVNDFQKGDIAEGYSVSREKKESFPLTVTSAQKNPTAFYLCASSIEDRGRGSNQPQHFGDGTRLSIL.